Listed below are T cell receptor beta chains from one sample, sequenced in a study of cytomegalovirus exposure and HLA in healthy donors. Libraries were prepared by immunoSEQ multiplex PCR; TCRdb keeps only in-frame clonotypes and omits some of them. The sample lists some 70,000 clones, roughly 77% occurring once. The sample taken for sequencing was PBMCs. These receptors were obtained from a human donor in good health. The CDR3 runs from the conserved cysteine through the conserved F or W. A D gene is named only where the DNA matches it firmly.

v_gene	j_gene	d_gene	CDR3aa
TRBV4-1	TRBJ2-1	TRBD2	CASSTRLAGARDEQFF
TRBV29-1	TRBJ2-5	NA	CSALQETQYF
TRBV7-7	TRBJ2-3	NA	CASSPGAGDTDTQYF
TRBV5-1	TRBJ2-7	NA	CASTLLGGGPYEQYF
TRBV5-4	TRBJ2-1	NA	CASSSDRGAEQFF
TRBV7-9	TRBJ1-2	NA	CASSQGAESNYGYTF
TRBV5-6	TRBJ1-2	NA	CASSLLAGDGYTF
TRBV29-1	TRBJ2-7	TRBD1	CSVVKGFGFGTGTRHEQYF
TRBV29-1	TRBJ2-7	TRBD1	CSVEDLTSTGQGSYEQYF
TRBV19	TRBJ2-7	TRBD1	CASSKGRDRGPHEQYF
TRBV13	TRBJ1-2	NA	CASSSQGTYGYPF
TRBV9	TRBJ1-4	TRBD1	CASSGDRGQELFF
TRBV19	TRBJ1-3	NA	CASSAGGGSGNTIYF
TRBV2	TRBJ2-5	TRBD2	CASSEPGGETQYF
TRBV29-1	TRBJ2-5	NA	CSVERGGLETQYF
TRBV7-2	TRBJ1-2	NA	CASTPQSGTPNYGYTF
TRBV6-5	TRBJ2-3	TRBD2	CASRSWQRGSDTQYF
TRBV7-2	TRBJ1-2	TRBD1	CASSWTGGNYGYTF
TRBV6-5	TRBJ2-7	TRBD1	CASSYVQTGMVGQYF
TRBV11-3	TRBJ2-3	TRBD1	CASSPGQATDTQYF
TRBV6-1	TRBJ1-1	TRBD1	CASTGTGYPNTEAFF
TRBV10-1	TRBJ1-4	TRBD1	CASSVRDRGNEKLFF
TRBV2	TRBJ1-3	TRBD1	CASSRDRGVLSGNTIYF
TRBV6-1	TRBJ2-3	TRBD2	CASSDLAGTDTQYF
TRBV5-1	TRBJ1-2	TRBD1	CASGLGQGAGYTF
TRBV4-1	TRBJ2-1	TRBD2	CASSQLTGGTRNEQFF
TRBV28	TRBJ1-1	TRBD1	CASSLPLQSGQGSDTEAFF
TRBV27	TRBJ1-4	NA	CASSRGVNNEKLFF
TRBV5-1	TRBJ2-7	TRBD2	CASSLVTSGPYEQYF
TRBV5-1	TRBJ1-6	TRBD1	CVSSRDRGEANSPLHF
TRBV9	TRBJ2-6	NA	CASNRDSGANVLTF
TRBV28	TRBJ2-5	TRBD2	CASSFSGLAGHRETQYF
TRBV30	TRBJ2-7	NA	CAWSEASYEQYF
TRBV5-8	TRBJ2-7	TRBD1	CASSPGDRPSYEQYF
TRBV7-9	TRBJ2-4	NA	CASSSRTVWDIQYF
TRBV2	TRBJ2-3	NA	CASVRLHTDTQYF
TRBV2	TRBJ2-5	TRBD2	CASSEPGPRGGETQYF
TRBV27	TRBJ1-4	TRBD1	CASSLRDRGNEKLFF
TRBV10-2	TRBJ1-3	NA	CASSEAGRSGNTIYF
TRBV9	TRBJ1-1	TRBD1	CASSFRQGGTEAFF
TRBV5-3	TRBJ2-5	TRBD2	CAGQTGGGEETQYF
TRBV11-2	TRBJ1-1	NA	CASSLDYRVYTEAFF
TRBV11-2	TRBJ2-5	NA	CASSGGTVETQYF
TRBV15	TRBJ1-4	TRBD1	CATPGQGSTTNEKLFF
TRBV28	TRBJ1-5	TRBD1	CASSPRGQGVHQPQHF
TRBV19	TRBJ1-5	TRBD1	CASSLTGIGGNQPQHF
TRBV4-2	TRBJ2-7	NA	CASSQVIFGGAIHYEQYF
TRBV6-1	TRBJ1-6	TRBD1	CASSGDRGVSSPLHF
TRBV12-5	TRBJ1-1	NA	CASGLDEDTEAFF
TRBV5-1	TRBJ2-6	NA	CASSLIGGEANVLTF
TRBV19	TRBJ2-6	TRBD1	CASTTGGRSGANVLTF
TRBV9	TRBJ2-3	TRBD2	CASSGDPPLAGASDTQYF
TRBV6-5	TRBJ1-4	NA	CASSYSGTGTEKLFF
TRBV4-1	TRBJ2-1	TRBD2	CASSQVDLGLAYNEQFF
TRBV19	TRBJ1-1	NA	CASSINRDTASFF
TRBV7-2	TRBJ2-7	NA	CASSLTGSSYEQYF
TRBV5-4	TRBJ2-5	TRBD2	CASSLRPLAGVETQYF